This T cell receptor (beta chain) was recorded in a study of cytomegalovirus exposure and HLA in healthy donors. V lost 1 base and J 9 bases, leaving 4 bases between the germline ends. This CDR3 region has 11 residues. CDR1 and CDR2 from the germline V gene are SGHNT and YENEEA. Amplification used 60 Vbeta primers and 13 Jbeta primers. Assay used: immunoSEQ multiplex PCR; TCRdb lists only in-frame clones, some missing. The table has some 180,000 clones, more than 60% seen once. This chain links TRBV11-3 with TRBJ2-1; D ambiguous. This TCR was recovered from a young man in good health and CMV-seronegative. Sequences were obtained from PBMCs. Here the CDR3 DNA reads TGTGCCAGCAGCTTAGGCGGTGAGCAGTTCTTC. Its translation is CASSLGGEQFF.